The sequence of this T cell receptor beta chain was determined in a study of response to subunit inactivated influenza vaccine. The CDR3 sequence is 13 residues long. Germline lookup yields CDR1 MNHNS and CDR2 SASEGT. V was shortened by 6 bases and J by 5 bases, with 13 bases between the two germline ends. TCRdb re-analysed the RT-PCR reads in MiXCR, keeping a single row per CDR3 protein. In the table there are 650,000 to 850,000 distinct CDR3 sequences, approximately 13% of which are singletons. This clonotype was counted between two and nine times. The chain recombines TRBV6-1 with TRBJ2-5, with a weak D call TRBD1 (5 bases). The sample was PBMCs from blood, taken approximately 15 days before vaccination. The receptor was isolated from a man aged 50-59 years who received an inactivated influenza vaccine. In nucleotides, the CDR3 is TGTGCCAGCAGCCTGACAGTGGGGGAGACCCAGTACTTC. This sequence encodes CASSLTVGETQYF.